This TCR beta chain originates from a study of monozygotic twins with cystic fibrosis. Study findings and constraints: Nucleotide-identical clonotype sharing was significantly higher within monozygotic CF twin pairs than between unrelated CF individuals.

CDR1 and CDR2 (germline): MNHEY, SMNVEV (reference sequence). CDR3 length: 14 amino acids. Between the trimmed V and J ends, which lost 1 base and 4 bases, there was a span of 8 bases. Worth noting for this clone: The antigen is unknown.

The assay was immunoSEQ multiplex PCR, and TCRdb's table has in-frame clones only and misses some. The profile shows thousands of clones, about 96% of them singletons. V usage is TRBV27 and J usage is TRBJ1-5; D unclear. This TCR came from a boy younger than 10 with cystic fibrosis. Sequences were obtained from blood. This CDR3 reads CASSLLGINQPQHF. The DNA of the CDR3 is TGTGCCAGCAGTTTATTAGGAATTAATCAGCCCCAGCATTTT.